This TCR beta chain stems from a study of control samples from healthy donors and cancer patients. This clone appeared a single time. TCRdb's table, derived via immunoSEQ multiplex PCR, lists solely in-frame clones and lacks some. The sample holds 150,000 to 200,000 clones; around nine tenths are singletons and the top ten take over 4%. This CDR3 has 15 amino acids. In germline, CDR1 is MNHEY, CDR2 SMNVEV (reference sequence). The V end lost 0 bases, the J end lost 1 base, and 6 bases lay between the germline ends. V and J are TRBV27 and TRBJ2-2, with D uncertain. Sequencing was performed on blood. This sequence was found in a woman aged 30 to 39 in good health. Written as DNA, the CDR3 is TGTGCCAGCAGTTTATCAAGGGAGAACACCGGGGAGCTGTTTTTT. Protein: CASSLSRENTGELFF.